These 10 T cell receptor beta chains originate from one sample sequenced in a study of T cell responses to AZD1222 COVID-19 vaccine. The table came from immunoSEQ multiplex PCR; TCRdb's copy has only in-frame clones and leaves some out. The sample shows about 140,000 clones, 80% to 90% of them seen only once. Sequencing was performed on peripheral blood, taken on day 0 of AZD1222 vaccination. Every receptor here comes from an adult in good health.

This chain uses TRBV25-1 with TRBJ1-6, with D maybe TRBD1 (5 bases). The CDR3 extends over 15 amino acids. Germline-derived CDR1 and CDR2 are MGHDK and SYGVNS. V lost 3 bases to trimming and J lost 6 bases, with 12 bases between them. The CDR3: CASSDRAYSNSPLHF. Here the CDR3 DNA reads TGTGCCAGCAGTGACAGGGCTTATTCTAATTCACCCCTCCACTTT.

The chain combines TRBV3-1 (or the pseudogene TRBV3-2) with TRBJ2-7; D possibly uses TRBD1 or TRBD2 (5 bases each). This CDR3 contains 16 residues. Germline V gene lookup returns CDR1 LGHDT and CDR2 YNNKEL (reference sequence). The V and J ends lost 1 base and 0 bases respectively, with 13 bases between them. CDR3: CASSQGLGDPSYEQYF. For the CDR3, the DNA is TGTGCCAGCAGCCAAGGTCTGGGGGACCCCTCCTACGAGCAGTACTTC.

The chain uses TRBV6-5 and TRBJ2-7, with a weak D call TRBD1 (7 bases). The V end lost 5 bases, the J end lost 1 base, and 12 bases lay between the germline ends. There are 14 residues in the CDR3. The V gene's germline CDR1 is MNHEY and CDR2 SVGAGI. The CDR3 DNA follows: TGTGCCAGCAGTCCCGCGGGACAGTCCTACGAGCAGTACTTC. It is translated as CASSPAGQSYEQYF.

The V call is TRBV3-1 (or the pseudogene TRBV3-2), the J call TRBJ1-2; D unresolved. The V gene lost 2 bases and the J gene lost 6 bases, with 4 bases spanning the gap. Germline V gene data show CDR1 as LGHDT and CDR2 as YNNKEL (reference sequence). This CDR3 is 11 amino acids long. This CDR3 is CASSQHHGYTF. The DNA of the CDR3 is TGTGCCAGCAGCCAACACCATGGCTACACCTTC.

The chain joins TRBV6-4 to TRBJ2-2, with D possibly TRBD1 on 6 matching bases. This CDR3 is 13 amino acids long. The V end was cut by 8 bases, the J end by 8 bases, with 15 bases between. From germline, CDR1 is MRHNA and CDR2 SNTAGT. CDR3 residues: CASSWTAEGELFF. The CDR3 coding sequence is TGTGCCAGCTCCTGGACAGCGGAAGGGGAGCTGTTTTTT.

This chain uses TRBV7-9 with TRBJ1-1; D is perhaps TRBD1 (5 bases). The CDR3 runs 11 residues. Deletions cut 6 bases from V and 11 bases from J, with 13 bases between. The germline gives CDR1 SEHNR, CDR2 FQNEAQ (reference sequence). In nucleotides, the CDR3 is TGTGCCAGCAGTTTCGGGAACAGGGCTTTCTTT. It codes for CASSFGNRAFF.

This chain uses TRBV5-8 with TRBJ1-5; TRBD1 is a possible D gene (6 bases). The CDR3 extends over 15 amino acids. The V gene's germline CDR1 is SGHTS and CDR2 YDEGEE. V lost 4 bases and J 0 bases, leaving 11 bases between the germline ends. The CDR3 DNA reads TGTGCCAGCAGCCCCGGGACAAATAGCAATCAGCCCCAGCATTTT. Its protein product is CASSPGTNSNQPQHF.

The chain carries TRBV24-1 and TRBJ2-3; D ambiguous. This CDR3 spans 14 amino acids. The germline CDR1 and CDR2 sequences are KGHDR and SFDVKD. Trimming took off 3 bases at V and 8 bases at J, with 14 bases between the two ends. The CDR3 spells CATSDPPQISTQYF. The DNA for the CDR3 is TGTGCCACCAGTGATCCCCCCCAAATCTCTACGCAGTATTTT.

The rearrangement joins TRBV11-2 to TRBJ2-7; D remains ambiguous. Germline-derived CDR1 and CDR2 are SGHAT and FQNNGV. V lost 5 bases and J 1 base, leaving 15 bases between the germline ends. CDR3 size: 15 residues. The DNA for the CDR3 is TGTGCCAGCAGCCCGTTCAGCACGGCATCCTACGAGCAGTACTTC. It yields the protein CASSPFSTASYEQYF.

The sample holds one count of this clone. The V call is TRBV7-6, the J call TRBJ2-5; D might be TRBD1 or TRBD2, each matching 5 bases. Trimming took off 5 bases at V and 3 bases at J, with 13 bases between the two ends. The germline V gene has CDR1 SGHVS and CDR2 FNYEAQ. This CDR3 has 14 residues. CDR3 region: CASSPLGPKETQYF. CDR3 nucleotides: TGTGCCAGCAGCCCCTTGGGACCCAAAGAGACCCAGTACTTC.